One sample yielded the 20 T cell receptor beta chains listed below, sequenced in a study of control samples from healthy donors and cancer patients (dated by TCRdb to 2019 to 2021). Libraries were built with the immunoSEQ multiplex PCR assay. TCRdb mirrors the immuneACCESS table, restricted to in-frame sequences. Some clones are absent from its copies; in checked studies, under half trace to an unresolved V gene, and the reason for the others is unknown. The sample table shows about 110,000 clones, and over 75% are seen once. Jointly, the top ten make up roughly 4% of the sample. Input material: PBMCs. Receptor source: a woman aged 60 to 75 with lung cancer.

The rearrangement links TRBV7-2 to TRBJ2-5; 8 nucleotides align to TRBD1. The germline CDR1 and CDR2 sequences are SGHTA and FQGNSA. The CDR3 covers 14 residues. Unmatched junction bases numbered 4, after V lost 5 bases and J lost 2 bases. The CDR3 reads CASSHGTGQETQYF. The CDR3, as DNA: TGTGCCAGCAGCCACGGGACAGGACAAGAGACCCAGTACTTC.

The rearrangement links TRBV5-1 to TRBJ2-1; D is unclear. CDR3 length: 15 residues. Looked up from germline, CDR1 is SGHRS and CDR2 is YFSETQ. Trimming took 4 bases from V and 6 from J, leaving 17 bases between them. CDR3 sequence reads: CASSPTKREVNEQFF. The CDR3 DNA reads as TGCGCCAGCAGCCCCACCAAGAGAGAGGTCAATGAGCAGTTCTTC.

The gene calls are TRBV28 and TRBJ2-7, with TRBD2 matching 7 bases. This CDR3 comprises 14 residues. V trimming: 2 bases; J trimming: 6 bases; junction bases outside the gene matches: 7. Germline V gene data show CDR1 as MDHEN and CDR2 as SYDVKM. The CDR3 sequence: CASSLPGLVGEQYF. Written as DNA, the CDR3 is TGTGCCAGCAGTTTACCCGGACTAGTGGGCGAGCAGTACTTC.

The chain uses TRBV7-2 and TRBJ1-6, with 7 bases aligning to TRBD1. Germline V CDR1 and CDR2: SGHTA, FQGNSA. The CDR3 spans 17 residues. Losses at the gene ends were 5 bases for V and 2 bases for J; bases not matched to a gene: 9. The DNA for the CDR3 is TGTGCCAGCAGCCAGCGGGCAGGGGGGGCCTATAATTCACCCCTCCACTTT. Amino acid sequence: CASSQRAGGAYNSPLHF.

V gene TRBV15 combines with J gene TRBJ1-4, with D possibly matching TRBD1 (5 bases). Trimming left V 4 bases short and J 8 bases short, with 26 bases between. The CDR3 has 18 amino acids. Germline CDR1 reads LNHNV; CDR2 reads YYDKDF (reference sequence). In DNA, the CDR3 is TGTGCCACCAGCAAAGACCGTTTTATACAGGAAAATTCGGAAAAACTGTTTTTT. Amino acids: CATSKDRFIQENSEKLFF.

The CDR3 DNA is TGTGCCAGCAGCTTGGCAGCTAACTATGGCTACACCTTC. This encodes CASSLAANYGYTF. The chain links TRBV5-8 to TRBJ1-2; no firm D call. The germline V and J ends were trimmed by 0 bases and 0 bases, with 3 bases remaining between them. Germline assignment: CDR1 SGHTS and CDR2 YDEGEE. The CDR3 totals 13 residues.

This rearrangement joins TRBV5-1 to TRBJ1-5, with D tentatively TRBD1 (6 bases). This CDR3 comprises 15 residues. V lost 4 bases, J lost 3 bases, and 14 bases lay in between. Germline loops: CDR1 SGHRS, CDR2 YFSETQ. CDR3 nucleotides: TGCGCCAGCAGCCCAGAAGGACAGTTCAATCAGCCCCAGCATTTT. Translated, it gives CASSPEGQFNQPQHF.

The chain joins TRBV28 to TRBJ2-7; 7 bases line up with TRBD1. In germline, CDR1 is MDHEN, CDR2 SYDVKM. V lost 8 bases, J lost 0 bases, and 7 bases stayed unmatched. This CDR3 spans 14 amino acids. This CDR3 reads CASRPTGSSYEQYF. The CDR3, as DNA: TGTGCCAGCCGTCCGACAGGGAGCTCCTACGAGCAGTACTTC.

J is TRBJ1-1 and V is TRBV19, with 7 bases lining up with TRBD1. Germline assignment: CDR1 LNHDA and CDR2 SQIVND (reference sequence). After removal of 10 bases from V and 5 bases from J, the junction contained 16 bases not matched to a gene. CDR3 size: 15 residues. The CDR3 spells CATRGVTGIDTEAFF. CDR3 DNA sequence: TGTGCCACCCGAGGGGTGACAGGGATAGATACTGAAGCTTTCTTT.

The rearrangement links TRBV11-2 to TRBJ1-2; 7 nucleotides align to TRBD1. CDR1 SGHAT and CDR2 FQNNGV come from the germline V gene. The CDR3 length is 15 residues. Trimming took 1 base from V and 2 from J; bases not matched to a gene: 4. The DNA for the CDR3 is TGTGCCAGCAGCTTAGTTCTGGGACAGAACTATGGCTACACCTTC. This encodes CASSLVLGQNYGYTF.

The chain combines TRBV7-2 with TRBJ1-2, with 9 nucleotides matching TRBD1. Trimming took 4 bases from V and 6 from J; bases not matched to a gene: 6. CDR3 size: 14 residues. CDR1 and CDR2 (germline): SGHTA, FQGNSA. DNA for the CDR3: TGTGCCAGCAGCTCCCGGACAGGGGAGAATGGCTACACCTTC. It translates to CASSSRTGENGYTF.

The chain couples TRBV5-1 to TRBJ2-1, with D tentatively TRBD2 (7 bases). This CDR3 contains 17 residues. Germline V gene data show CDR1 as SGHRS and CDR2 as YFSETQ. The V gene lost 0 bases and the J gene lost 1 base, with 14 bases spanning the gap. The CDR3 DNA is TGCGCCAGCAGCTTGGCCGTAGGGGGAGGGTCCTACAATGAGCAGTTCTTC. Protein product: CASSLAVGGGSYNEQFF. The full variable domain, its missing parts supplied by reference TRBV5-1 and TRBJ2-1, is KAGVTQTPRYLIKTRGQQVTLSCSPISGHRSVSWYQQTPGQGLQFLFEYFSETQRNKGNFPGRFSGRQFSNSRSEMNVSTLELGDSALYLCASSLAVGGGSYNEQFFGPGTRLTVL.

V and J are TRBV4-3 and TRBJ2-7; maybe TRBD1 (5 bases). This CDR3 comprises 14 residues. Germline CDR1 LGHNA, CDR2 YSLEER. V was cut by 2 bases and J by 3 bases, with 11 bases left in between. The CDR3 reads CASSQTSDSYEQYF. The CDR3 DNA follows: TGCGCCAGCAGCCAAACCTCCGACAGCTACGAGCAGTACTTC.

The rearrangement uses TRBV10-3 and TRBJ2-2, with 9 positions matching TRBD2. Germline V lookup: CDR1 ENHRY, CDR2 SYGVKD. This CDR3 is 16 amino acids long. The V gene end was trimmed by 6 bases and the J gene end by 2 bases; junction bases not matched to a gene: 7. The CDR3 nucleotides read TGTGCCATCAGCGGTAGCGGGGGCACAAACACCGGGGAGCTGTTTTTT. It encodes CAISGSGGTNTGELFF.

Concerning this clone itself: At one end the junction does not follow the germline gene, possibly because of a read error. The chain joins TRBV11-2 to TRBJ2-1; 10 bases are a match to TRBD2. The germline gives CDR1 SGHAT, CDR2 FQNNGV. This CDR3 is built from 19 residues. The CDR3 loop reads CASSLGGTVAGGRSNEQFF. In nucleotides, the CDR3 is TGTGCCAGCAGTTTAGGGGGTACCGTAGCGGGAGGTCGGTCCAATGAGCAGTTCTTC. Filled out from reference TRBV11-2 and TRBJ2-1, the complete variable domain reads EAGVAQSPRYKIIEKRQSVAFWCNPISGHATLYWYQQILGQGPKLLIQFQNNGVVDDSQLPKDRFSAERLKGVDSTLKIQPAKLEDSAVYLCASSLGGTVAGGRSNEQFFGPGTRLTVL.

This CDR3 reads CASSVGGSYNEQFF. CDR3 nucleotides: TGTGCCTCCTCTGTCGGGGGCTCCTACAATGAGCAGTTCTTC. The chain carries TRBV9 and TRBJ2-1; D might be TRBD2 (6 bases). Trimming shortened V by 10 bases and J by 0 bases, and 14 bases separated the two germline ends. The CDR3 is 14 amino acids. Germline assignment: CDR1 SGDLS and CDR2 YYNGEE.

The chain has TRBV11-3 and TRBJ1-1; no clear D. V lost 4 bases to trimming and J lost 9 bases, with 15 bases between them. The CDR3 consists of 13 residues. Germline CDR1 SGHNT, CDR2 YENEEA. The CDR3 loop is CASSSHGSAKAFF. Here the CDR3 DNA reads TGTGCCAGCAGCTCCCATGGGTCGGCTAAAGCTTTCTTT.

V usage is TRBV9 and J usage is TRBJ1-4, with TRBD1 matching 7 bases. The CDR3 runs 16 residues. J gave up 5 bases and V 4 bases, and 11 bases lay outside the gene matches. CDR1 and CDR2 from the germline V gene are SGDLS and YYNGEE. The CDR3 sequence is CASSSPKGARNEKLFF. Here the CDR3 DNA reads TGTGCCAGCAGCTCCCCGAAGGGGGCGCGAAATGAAAAACTGTTTTTT.

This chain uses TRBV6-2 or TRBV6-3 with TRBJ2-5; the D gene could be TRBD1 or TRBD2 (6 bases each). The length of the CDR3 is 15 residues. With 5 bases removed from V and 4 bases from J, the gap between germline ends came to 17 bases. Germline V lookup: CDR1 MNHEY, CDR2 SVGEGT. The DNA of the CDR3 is TGTGCCAGCAGTCAGATAAGGGGGGTCGGAGAGACCCAGTACTTC. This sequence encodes CASSQIRGVGETQYF.

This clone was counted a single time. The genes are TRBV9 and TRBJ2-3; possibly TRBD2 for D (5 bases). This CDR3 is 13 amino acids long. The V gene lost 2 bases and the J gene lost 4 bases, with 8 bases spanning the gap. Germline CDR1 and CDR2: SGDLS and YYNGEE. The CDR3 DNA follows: TGTGCCAGCAGCGTTGAGGGTGCAGATACGCAGTATTTT. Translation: CASSVEGADTQYF.